This is a list of T cell receptor beta chains from one sample in a study of T cell changes during pregnancy in multiple sclerosis. Using immunoSEQ multiplex PCR, the repertoire was profiled, and TCRdb retains in-frame clones only, with some absent. The sample lists around 30,000 clones, around 90% occurring once. The source material was CD4+ T cells from peripheral blood mononuclear cells, sampled in the third trimester of pregnancy. These TCRs come from a female donor in good health, enrolled as a control in a pregnancy study. CDR3s include the opening cysteine and the closing phenylalanine or tryptophan. A D gene is named only where the DNA matches it firmly. Only some rows state a clone size, as once, few, many or a class for expanded clones.

>NA|TRBJ2-7|NA|TRBV7-8
TGTGCCAGCAGCTTAGCGTTTACCCAGGGAGGAGGTCGGGACGAGCAGTACTTC
CASSLAFTQGGGRDEQYF
>NA|TRBJ2-3|NA|TRBV7-9
TGTGCCAGCAGCCCGGGAATTCGGACCTCAGATACGCAGTATTTT
CASSPGIRTSDTQYF
>NA|TRBJ1-4|TRBD1|TRBV7-9
TGTGCCAGCAGCAGACGGACAGGGCTAGGTGAAAAACTGTTTTTT
CASSRRTGLGEKLFF
>NA|TRBJ2-1|TRBD2|TRBV7-8
TGTGCCAGCAGCTTAGGGACTAGCGGTGAGCAGTTCTTC
CASSLGTSGEQFF
>NA|TRBJ1-2|TRBD1|TRBV2
TGTGCCAGCAGTGAAGGCAGGGGGCTTGGCTACACCTTC
CASSEGRGLGYTF
>NA|TRBJ2-3|NA|TRBV19
TGTGCCACCGATACAGGGAGCACAGATACGCAGTATTTT
CATDTGSTDTQYF
>once|TRBJ2-1|NA|TRBV5-4
TGTGCCAGCAGCTTGGATCCGGGAGCCAATGAGCAGTTCTTC
CASSLDPGANEQFF
>few|TRBJ2-1|NA|TRBV11-3
TGTGCCAGCAGCTTAGTCACGGGAAAGAATGAGCAGTTCTTC
CASSLVTGKNEQFF
>NA|TRBJ2-1|TRBD2|TRBV9
TGTGCCAGCAGCGTAGTCGGGACTAGCGGGACATACAATGAGCAGTTCTTC
CASSVVGTSGTYNEQFF
>NA|TRBJ2-5|NA|TRBV30
TGTGCCTGGACAGGGTCCCCAGAGACCCAGTACTTC
CAWTGSPETQYF
>NA|TRBJ2-5|NA|TRBV9
TGTGCCAGCAGCGCAGGACACCAACAAGAGACCCAGTACTTC
CASSAGHQQETQYF
>NA|TRBJ2-3|NA|TRBV30
TGTGCCTGGAGTGGCTCGGTCCCTACAGATACGCAGTATTTT
CAWSGSVPTDTQYF
>NA|TRBJ1-1|TRBD1|TRBV5-6
TGTGCCAGCAGCTTGACCGGGACAGGGGAATCTGAAGCTTTCTTT
CASSLTGTGESEAFF
>NA|TRBJ2-3|NA|TRBV7-2
TGTGCCAGCAGCCTCCAGGCAGGGGGAGGAAATACGCAGTATTTT
CASSLQAGGGNTQYF
>NA|TRBJ1-6|NA|TRBV10-1
TGCGCCAGCACTATCGCCTCAGGGAAGGTGCAGAATTCACCCCTCCACTTT
CASTIASGKVQNSPLHF
>NA|TRBJ2-5|NA|TRBV7-8
TGTGCCAGCAGCTTAGTAGCATCGGGTATAGAGACCCAGTACTTC
CASSLVASGIETQYF
>NA|TRBJ2-7|TRBD1|TRBV25-1
TGTGCCAGCAGTGGGACAGGGTTGGGCGAGCAGTACTTC
CASSGTGLGEQYF
>NA|TRBJ1-1|NA|TRBV13
TGTGCCAGCAGCCCTCAACTCAGGATGAACACTGAAGCTTTCTTT
CASSPQLRMNTEAFF
>NA|TRBJ2-3|TRBD1|TRBV7-2
TGTGCCAGCAGCCCACCCCGGGACAGCCGCACAGATACGCAGTATTTT
CASSPPRDSRTDTQYF
>NA|TRBJ2-3|NA|TRBV29-1
TGCAGCGTCGTAGTCGGAGGCACAGATACGCAGTATTTT
CSVVVGGTDTQYF
>few|TRBJ1-1|NA|TRBV7-8
TGTGCCAGCAGCTTAGGGGCGGGGACTGAAGCTTTCTTT
CASSLGAGTEAFF
>few|TRBJ2-1|NA|TRBV21-1
TGTGCCAGCAGCAAAGAGATTGAAGGCGGGGGGGCGGACAATGAGCAGTTCTTC
CASSKEIEGGGADNEQFF
>NA|TRBJ1-3|TRBD1|TRBV7-2
TGTGCCAGCAGCTTAGGGGGGACAGGGGCCGGAAACACCATATATTTT
CASSLGGTGAGNTIYF
>NA|TRBJ2-2|NA|TRBV29-1
TGCAGCGTGGGGACCGGGACAACACCGAACACCGGGGAGCTGTTTTTT
CSVGTGTTPNTGELFF
>NA|TRBJ2-3|TRBD2|TRBV5-1
TGCGCCAGCAGCTTGGACTTAGCGGGAGGTACAGATACGCAGTATTTT
CASSLDLAGGTDTQYF
>NA|TRBJ1-2|TRBD1|TRBV9
TGTGCCAGCAGCGCACTTGTCTCACAGGGGGGAGGCTACACCTTC
CASSALVSQGGGYTF
>few|TRBJ2-4|TRBD1|TRBV6-1
TGTGCCAGCAGTGGGGGACAGGGGAGCTTCCTAGCCAAAAACATTCAGTACTTC
CASSGGQGSFLAKNIQYF
>once|TRBJ2-2|NA|TRBV4-2
TGTGCCACCAGCGATACGCGGGGCAACACCGGGGAGCTGTTTTTT
CATSDTRGNTGELFF